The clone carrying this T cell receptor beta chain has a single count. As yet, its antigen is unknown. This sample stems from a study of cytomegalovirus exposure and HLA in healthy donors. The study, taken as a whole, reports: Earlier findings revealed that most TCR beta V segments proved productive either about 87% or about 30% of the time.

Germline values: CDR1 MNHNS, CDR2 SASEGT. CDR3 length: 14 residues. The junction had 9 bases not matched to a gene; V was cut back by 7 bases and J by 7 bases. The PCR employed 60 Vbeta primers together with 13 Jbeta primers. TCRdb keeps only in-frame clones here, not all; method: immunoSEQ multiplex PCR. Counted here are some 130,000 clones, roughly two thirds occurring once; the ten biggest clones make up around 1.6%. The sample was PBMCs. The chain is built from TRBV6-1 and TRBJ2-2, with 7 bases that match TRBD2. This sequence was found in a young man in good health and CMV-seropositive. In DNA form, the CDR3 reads TGTGCCAGCAAAAGCCCGCGGGAGATCGGGGAGCTGTTTTTT. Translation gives CASKSPREIGELFF.